This T cell receptor (beta chain) stems from a study of T cell responses to AZD1222 COVID-19 vaccine. The method was immunoSEQ multiplex PCR; TCRdb's version includes in-frame clones alone and lacks a portion of them. Here the sample spans 200,000 or so clones, over 80% being singletons. Trimming took off 5 bases at V and 3 bases at J, with 14 bases between the two ends. Germline lookup yields CDR1 SGHRS and CDR2 YFSETQ. This CDR3 region has 14 residues. The receptor's source is an adult in good health. This chain joins TRBV5-1 and TRBJ2-5; D may correspond to TRBD1 or TRBD2 (5 bases each). Sequences were derived from peripheral blood, sampled on day 0 of AZD1222 vaccination. This chain's CDR3 is CASRPTLGEETQYF. The CDR3 DNA follows: TGCGCCAGCAGACCAACCCTGGGGGAAGAGACCCAGTACTTC.